The T cell receptor beta chain described here comes from a study of OX40 agonist ivuxolimab in advanced cancers. Study-level results: No antigen was identified for the clonally expanded peripheral T cells. Blood T cells, both CD4+ and CD8+, expanded clonally by week 6 at 0.1 to 3.0 mg/kg.

The CDR3 covers 14 residues. The V end was cut by 2 bases, the J end by 0 bases, with 8 bases between. Germline lookup yields CDR1 WSHSY and CDR2 SAAADI. On cycle 4 day 1 and cycle 7 day 1, as well as at baseline, blood was sampled. Produced via immunoSEQ multiplex PCR; TCRdb's table is partial and in-frame only. Counted here are roughly 10,000 clones, around nine tenths occurring once; the ten biggest clones make up approximately 10%. In regard to this clone: Antigen: not known.

The chain recombines TRBV10-2 with TRBJ2-7; D is possibly TRBD1 or TRBD2 (5 bases each). The receptor comes from an adult with an advanced solid tumor such as melanoma, head and neck, liver or kidney cancer. The specimen was CD4+ or CD8+ T cells sorted from blood, collected in a trial of the OX40 agonist ivuxolimab. CDR3 residues: CASSEQGRSYEQYF. DNA of the CDR3: TGCGCCAGCAGTGAGCAGGGACGCTCCTACGAGCAGTACTTC.